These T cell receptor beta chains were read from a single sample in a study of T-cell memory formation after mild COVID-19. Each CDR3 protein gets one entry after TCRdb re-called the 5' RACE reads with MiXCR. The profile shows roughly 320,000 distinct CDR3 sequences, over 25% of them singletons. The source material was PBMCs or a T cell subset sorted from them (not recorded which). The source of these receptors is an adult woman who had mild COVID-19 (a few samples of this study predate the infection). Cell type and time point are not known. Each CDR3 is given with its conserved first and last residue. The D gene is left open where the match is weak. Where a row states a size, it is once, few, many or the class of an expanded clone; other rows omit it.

TGTGCCAGCAGTTTAGTAAGGGGGGCAGGAGGGTATGGCTACACCTTC	CASSLVRGAGGYGYTF	NA	TRBJ1-2	NA	TRBV12-3/TRBV12-4
TGTGCCAGCAGCTTCGGGGGGAAGAGCACCGGGGAGCTGTTTTTT	CASSFGGKSTGELFF	TRBD2	TRBJ2-2	few	TRBV5-6
TGTGCCAGCAGCGTTTCTAGCGCAGATACGCAGTATTTT	CASSVSSADTQYF	NA	TRBJ2-3	NA	TRBV9
TGCAGCGTCGGACTAGCGGGCTACGAGCAGTACTTC	CSVGLAGYEQYF	TRBD2	TRBJ2-7	many	TRBV29-1
TGTGCCAGCAGCTTGCCCGGGGTTGGAGGGGAGAGCGGGGAGCTGTTTTTT	CASSLPGVGGESGELFF	NA	TRBJ2-2	NA	TRBV5-5
TGTGCCAGCTCACCGTGGACTAGCGGGGGTTGGCATACGCAGTATTTT	CASSPWTSGGWHTQYF	TRBD2	TRBJ2-3	once	TRBV18
TGCGCCAGCTGGAGGGAGGATACGCAGTATTTT	CASWREDTQYF	NA	TRBJ2-3	few	TRBV5-1
TGTGCCAGCAGCCAAGCGAAAACTTCCTTCTACGAGCAGTACTTC	CASSQAKTSFYEQYF	NA	TRBJ2-7	NA	TRBV4-2
TGCGCCAGCAGCCCCCGGTCGGAGTACAGCCATTACACAGATACGCAGTATTTT	CASSPRSEYSHYTDTQYF	NA	TRBJ2-3	NA	TRBV5-1
TGCAGTGCTTCTCACTCTTACGTGACAGGGATTTCCTACGAGCAGTACTTC	CSASHSYVTGISYEQYF	TRBD1	TRBJ2-7	NA	TRBV20-1
TGCGCCAGCAGCCTGAACAGGGGGCCGGAGACCCAGTACTTC	CASSLNRGPETQYF	TRBD1	TRBJ2-5	once	TRBV5-1
TGTGCCAGCAGCTTGGAACTAGCGGCCTACAATGAGCAGTTCTTC	CASSLELAAYNEQFF	TRBD2	TRBJ2-1	NA	TRBV5-5
TGCGCCAGCAGCCAATGGGCGAAGGACACTGAAGCTTTCTTT	CASSQWAKDTEAFF	NA	TRBJ1-1	NA	TRBV4-3
TGTGCCAGCAGCTTGTCGGCAGGGGGAAACACTGAAGCTTTCTTT	CASSLSAGGNTEAFF	TRBD1	TRBJ1-1	NA	TRBV5-5
TGTGCCACCAGCAAGGCCCGCACGTCTGATCAGCCCCAGCATTTT	CATSKARTSDQPQHF	NA	TRBJ1-5	few	TRBV15